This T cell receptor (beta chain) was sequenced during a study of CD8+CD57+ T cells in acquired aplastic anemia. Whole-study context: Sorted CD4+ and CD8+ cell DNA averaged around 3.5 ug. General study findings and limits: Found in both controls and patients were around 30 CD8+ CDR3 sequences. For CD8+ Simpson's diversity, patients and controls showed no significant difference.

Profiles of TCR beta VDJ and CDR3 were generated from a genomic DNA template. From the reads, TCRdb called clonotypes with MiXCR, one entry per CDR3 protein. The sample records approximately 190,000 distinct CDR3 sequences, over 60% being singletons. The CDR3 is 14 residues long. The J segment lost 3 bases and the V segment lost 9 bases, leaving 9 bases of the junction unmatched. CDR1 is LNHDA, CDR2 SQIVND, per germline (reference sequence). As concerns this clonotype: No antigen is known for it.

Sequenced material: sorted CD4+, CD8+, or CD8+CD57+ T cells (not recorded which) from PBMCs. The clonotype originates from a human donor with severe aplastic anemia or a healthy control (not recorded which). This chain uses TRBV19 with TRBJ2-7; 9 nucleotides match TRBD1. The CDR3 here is CASEGTGKDYEQYF. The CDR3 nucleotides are TGTGCCAGCGAGGGGACAGGGAAGGACTACGAGCAGTACTTC. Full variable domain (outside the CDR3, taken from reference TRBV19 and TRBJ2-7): DGGITQSPKYLFRKEGQNVTLSCEQNLNHDAMYWYRQDPGQGLRLIYYSQIVNDFQKGDIAEGYSVSREKKESFPLTVTSAQKNPTAFYLCASEGTGKDYEQYFGPGTRLTVT.